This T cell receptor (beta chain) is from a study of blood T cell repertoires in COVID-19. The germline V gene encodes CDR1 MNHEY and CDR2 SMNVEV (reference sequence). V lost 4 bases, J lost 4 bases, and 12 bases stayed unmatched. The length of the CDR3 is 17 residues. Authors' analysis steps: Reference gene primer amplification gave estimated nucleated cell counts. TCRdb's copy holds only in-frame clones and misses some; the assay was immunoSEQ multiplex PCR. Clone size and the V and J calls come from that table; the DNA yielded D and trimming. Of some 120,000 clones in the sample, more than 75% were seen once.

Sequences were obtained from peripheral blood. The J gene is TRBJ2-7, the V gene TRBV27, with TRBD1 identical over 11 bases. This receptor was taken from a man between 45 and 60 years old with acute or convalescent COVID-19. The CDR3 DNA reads TGTGCCAGCAGTTCCCGGGACAGGGGGTGGGGACCGTACGAGCAGTACTTC. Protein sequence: CASSSRDRGWGPYEQYF.